These T cell receptor beta chains were read from a single sample in a study of cytomegalovirus exposure and HLA in healthy donors. Generated by immunoSEQ multiplex PCR, the TCRdb table keeps only in-frame clones and is missing some. The sample yields some 180,000 clones, 80% to 90% seen once. Specimen: PBMCs. Every receptor here comes from a woman aged 25-40 years in good health and CMV-seronegative. Both conserved end residues are part of each CDR3. The D gene is left open where the match is weak. Expanded clones are given a class, and other clones once, few, many or no size at all.

TRBV6-1	TRBJ2-7	TRBD2	once	TGTGCCAGCAGCCCTAGCGGGATTGCCTACGAGCAGTACTTC	CASSPSGIAYEQYF
TRBV11-2	TRBJ1-2	TRBD1	few	TGTGCCAGCAGCTTTCGCTACCCGGGACAGGGGGCGAACTATGGCTACACCTTC	CASSFRYPGQGANYGYTF
TRBV28	TRBJ2-2	TRBD1	NA	TGTGCCAGCAGTCGTCCCGGGACAGGGAGGTCTGGGGAGCTGTTTTTT	CASSRPGTGRSGELFF
TRBV11-2	TRBJ1-3	NA	NA	TGTGCCAGCAGCTTAGAAAGGGGCTCTGGAAACACCATATATTTT	CASSLERGSGNTIYF
TRBV6-5	TRBJ2-5	TRBD2	NA	TGTGCCAGCAGTTACCGAGCGGGACAAGAGACCCAGTACTTC	CASSYRAGQETQYF
TRBV5-1	TRBJ1-5	NA	NA	TGCGCCAGCAGTAGACAGGCGAATGAGCCCCAGCATTTT	CASSRQANEPQHF
TRBV6-6	TRBJ2-6	TRBD1	few	TGTGCCAGCAAAACCTTCACAGGGGCTGGGGCCAACGTCCTGACTTTC	CASKTFTGAGANVLTF
TRBV29-1	TRBJ2-1	NA	NA	TGCAGCGTTGAGGGGGGAAGATTCAATGAGCAGTTCTTC	CSVEGGRFNEQFF
TRBV7-2	TRBJ2-1	TRBD2	NA	TGTGCCAGCAGCTTAAGAGGGACTAGTGTCGCTGAGCAGTTCTTC	CASSLRGTSVAEQFF
TRBV30	TRBJ1-1	TRBD1	NA	TGTGCCTGGAGGACAGGGCCGAACACTGAAGCTTTCTTT	CAWRTGPNTEAFF
TRBV11-2	TRBJ1-5	NA	NA	TGTGCCAGCAGCTCACCCACGGGTACCGATAGCAATCAGCCCCAGCATTTT	CASSSPTGTDSNQPQHF
TRBV30	TRBJ2-3	NA	NA	TGTGCCTGCAACCACAGGTCCTATACGCAGTATTTT	CACNHRSYTQYF
TRBV2	TRBJ2-5	TRBD1	NA	TGTGCCAGCTACAGGGGCGTCGTAGAGACCCAGTACTTC	CASYRGVVETQYF
TRBV9	TRBJ1-2	TRBD1	NA	TGTGCCAGCAGCCCCCGGACAGGGCGCGCTGGCCGCTATGGCTACACCTTC	CASSPRTGRAGRYGYTF
TRBV5-8	TRBJ1-6	NA	few	TGTGCCAGCAGCTTGGAGGGGTTGCCGAATTCACCCCTCCACTTT	CASSLEGLPNSPLHF
TRBV5-4	TRBJ1-2	TRBD1	NA	TGTGCCAGCAGCTTGGCCGGGACAGGGAATGATCCGTATGGCTACACCTTC	CASSLAGTGNDPYGYTF
TRBV6-4	TRBJ1-1	NA	few	TGTGCCAGCAGTGAAACAGCCTCGAACACTGAAGCTTTCTTT	CASSETASNTEAFF